The rows below give T cell receptor beta chains drawn from one sample of a study of blood T cells in healthy people across ages. TCRdb reprocessed the 5' RACE reads with MiXCR, giving one entry per CDR3 protein. The sample has 450,000 to 600,000 distinct CDR3 sequences, roughly a quarter seen once. This sample also belongs to another study, concerning T cells of mothers and their children.

Specimen: blood. These receptors were taken from a boy aged 2 to 10 in good health. Each CDR3 is given with its conserved first and last residue. A D gene is named only where the DNA matches it firmly. A clone size is listed for some rows: how often the clone was seen (once, few, many), or a class if it is expanded.

few	TRBV3-1	-	TRBJ2-2	CASSPIQNTGELFF	TGTGCCAGCAGCCCGATCCAAAACACCGGGGAGCTGTTTTTT
few	TRBV29-1	-	TRBJ1-2	CSVEDRADYGYTF	TGCAGCGTTGAAGATCGGGCGGACTATGGCTACACCTTC
few	TRBV7-9	-	TRBJ2-5	CASSLEDQETQYF	TGTGCCAGCAGCTTAGAGGACCAAGAGACCCAGTACTTC
-	TRBV5-1	-	TRBJ1-6	CASRLGTDSMFSPLHF	TGCGCCAGCAGATTAGGGACCGACAGTATGTTTTCACCCCTCCACTTT
-	TRBV5-1	-	TRBJ2-3	CASSVQVSGKDTQYF	TGCGCCAGCAGCGTACAGGTTTCCGGTAAGGATACGCAGTATTTT
-	TRBV10-3	-	TRBJ2-7	CAISEVRLTYEQYF	TGTGCCATCAGTGAAGTAAGGCTAACCTACGAGCAGTACTTC
-	TRBV6-6	TRBD2	TRBJ2-5	CASSSSLAGDATQYF	TGTGCCAGCAGTTCGTCGTTAGCGGGAGATGCGACCCAGTACTTC
few	TRBV5-1	TRBD1	TRBJ2-4	CASSPIVTGGKGNIQYF	TGCGCCAGCAGCCCCATAGTAACAGGGGGGAAGGGAAACATTCAGTACTTC
-	TRBV10-3	-	TRBJ2-2	CAISQGSGELFF	TGTGCCATCAGTCAGGGTTCCGGGGAGCTGTTTTTT
few	TRBV19	TRBD1	TRBJ1-4	CASHKGAKGLNEKLFF	TGTGCCAGTCATAAGGGGGCGAAGGGCCTGAATGAAAAACTGTTTTTT
-	TRBV20-1	TRBD1	TRBJ2-7	CSARGGDRVVYEQYF	TGCAGTGCTAGAGGTGGGGACAGGGTTGTCTACGAGCAGTACTTC
-	TRBV9	TRBD1	TRBJ2-7	CASSAIGQGDREQYF	TGTGCCAGCAGTGCTATTGGACAGGGGGATCGCGAGCAGTACTTC
-	TRBV5-2	-	TRBJ2-4	CTSNPQEHGTGGAYRAKNIQYF	TGTACCAGCAACCCACAGGAACATGGGACAGGGGGCGCGTATCGGGCCAAAAACATTCAGTACTTC
few	TRBV7-6	TRBD2	TRBJ2-3	CASSPSHIRLAGGRDSTDTQYF	TGTGCCAGCAGCCCGTCACATATACGACTAGCGGGAGGGAGGGATAGCACAGATACGCAGTATTTT
few	TRBV6-4	-	TRBJ1-2	CASNARTGYTF	TGTGCCAGCAACGCCAGGACTGGCTACACCTTC
-	TRBV21-1	-	TRBJ2-5	CASTDPWASGDQETQYF	TGTGCCAGCACCGACCCGTGGGCTAGCGGGGACCAAGAGACCCAGTACTTC
-	TRBV20-1	-	TRBJ2-1	CSARGGETPSYNEQFF	TGCAGTGCTAGAGGAGGAGAGACCCCTTCCTACAATGAGCAGTTCTTC
-	TRBV2	TRBD1	TRBJ1-2	CASSEGGRGLYGYTF	TGTGCCAGCAGTGAAGGGGGCAGGGGGCTCTATGGCTACACCTTC
few	TRBV12-3/TRBV12-4	-	TRBJ2-1	CASSFRGSSYNEQFF	TGTGCCAGCAGTTTTAGGGGAAGCTCCTACAATGAGCAGTTCTTC
-	TRBV5-1	-	TRBJ2-2	CASSLEWQGNTGELFF	TGCGCCAGCAGCTTGGAATGGCAGGGGAACACCGGGGAGCTGTTTTTT
-	TRBV7-2	TRBD2	TRBJ2-1	CASSLALLAGFNEQFF	TGTGCCAGCAGCTTAGCGCTGCTAGCGGGCTTCAATGAGCAGTTCTTC
few	TRBV7-9	TRBD1	TRBJ2-5	CASRRTGGVGGQETQYF	TGTGCCAGCAGGAGGACAGGGGGCGTGGGTGGCCAAGAGACCCAGTACTTC
few	TRBV20-1	-	TRBJ1-2	CSVSQNVGAAYGYTF	TGCAGTGTTTCCCAGAACGTAGGGGCTGCCTATGGCTACACCTTC
-	TRBV6-5	-	TRBJ2-5	CASSYSTGRSETQYF	TGTGCCAGCAGTTACTCGACTGGGAGGTCGGAGACCCAGTACTTC
-	TRBV5-1	-	TRBJ2-7	CASTPDPTGVSYEQYF	TGCGCCAGCACCCCGGACCCCACGGGGGTCTCCTACGAGCAGTACTTC
-	TRBV18	TRBD1	TRBJ1-5	CASSAQGGSNQPQHF	TGTGCCAGCTCAGCACAGGGGGGGAGCAATCAGCCCCAGCATTTT